The T cell receptor (beta chain) under discussion was sequenced for a study of blood T cell repertoires in COVID-19. Looking at the study overall: PBMCs, B-cell-depleted T cells, or T cells provided the cDNA or gDNA that made up the material.

The germline V gene encodes CDR1 SQVTM and CDR2 ANQGSEA. After removal of 6 bases from V and 3 bases from J, the junction contained 5 bases not matched to a gene. The CDR3 has 13 residues. TCRdb keeps only in-frame clones here, not all; method: immunoSEQ multiplex PCR. This sample carries about 310,000 clones, around 87% of them seen once, and the ten largest clones take 7.8%. This rearrangement joins TRBV29-1 to TRBJ1-2; 9 bases map to TRBD1. The sequence was collected from a woman aged 50 to 65 who had recovered from COVID-19. Sample: peripheral blood. The CDR3 spells CSVDWTGDYGYTF. CDR3 DNA sequence: TGCAGCGTCGATTGGACAGGGGACTATGGCTACACCTTC.